Listed below are T cell receptor beta chains from one sample, sequenced in a study of blood T cells in healthy people across ages. TCRdb analysed the 5' RACE reads with MiXCR anew, one entry per CDR3 protein. This table holds 1.5 million to 2 million distinct CDR3 sequences, roughly 49% found once. Sequenced sample: blood. The receptors shown here come from a middle-aged woman in good health. Both conserved end residues are part of each CDR3. The D gene is left open where the match is weak. Some rows have no size entry. The others give once, few or many, or a class for an expanded clone.

j_gene	v_gene	d_gene	abundance	len	CDR3aa	CDR3nt
TRBJ2-6	TRBV3-1	.	few	16	CASSQDGVSGANVLTF	TGTGCCAGCAGCCAAGATGGTGTCTCTGGGGCCAACGTCCTGACTTTC
TRBJ2-3	TRBV4-3	.	few	18	CASSHAVGASPSTDTQYF	TGCGCCAGCAGCCATGCCGTGGGAGCGTCCCCTAGCACAGATACGCAGTATTTT
TRBJ2-5	TRBV6-1	.	.	15	CASKSGGRGQETQYF	TGTGCCAGCAAGTCCGGGGGGAGGGGGCAAGAGACCCAGTACTTC
TRBJ2-5	TRBV14	.	.	19	CASSQDKKRALLGQETQYF	TGTGCCAGCAGCCAAGATAAGAAGAGGGCCCTGCTGGGCCAAGAGACCCAGTACTTC
TRBJ1-1	TRBV4-1	TRBD1	.	15	CASSQDRDSRAEAFF	TGCGCCAGCAGCCAAGACAGGGACAGCAGGGCTGAAGCTTTCTTT
TRBJ2-1	TRBV6-2/TRBV6-3	.	.	11	CASSHGPDKFF	TGTGCCAGCAGTCACGGGCCCGATAAGTTCTTC
TRBJ2-1	TRBV12-3/TRBV12-4	.	few	15	CASSPQSGRNNEQFF	TGTGCCAGCAGTCCCCAAAGTGGGCGGAACAATGAGCAGTTCTTC
TRBJ2-7	TRBV13	TRBD1	few	15	CASSSTGQSGYEQYF	TGTGCCAGCAGCTCGACAGGGCAGTCTGGCTACGAGCAGTACTTC
TRBJ1-1	TRBV4-2	TRBD1	.	16	CASSQGQGAKSTEAFF	TGTGCCAGCAGCCAGGGACAGGGGGCGAAGAGCACTGAAGCTTTCTTT
TRBJ2-7	TRBV25-1	.	few	13	CASSEGLGYEQYF	TGTGCCAGCAGTGAAGGGTTGGGTTACGAGCAGTACTTC
TRBJ1-1	TRBV18	.	.	15	CASSQGAGANTEAFF	TGTGCCAGCTCACAGGGCGCAGGGGCTAACACTGAAGCTTTCTTT
TRBJ2-6	TRBV20-1	.	.	14	CSARGTPGANVLTF	TGCAGTGCTAGAGGGACGCCCGGGGCCAACGTCCTGACTTTC
TRBJ1-2	TRBV4-2	.	.	15	CASSQDKATDYGYTF	TGTGCCAGCAGCCAAGATAAAGCTACAGACTATGGCTACACCTTC
TRBJ2-6	TRBV6-5	.	.	14	CASSYLDSTNVLTF	TGTGCCAGCAGTTATCTGGACAGTACCAACGTCCTGACTTTC
TRBJ2-5	TRBV11-2	.	few	14	CASSLDAGAETQYF	TGTGCCAGCAGCTTAGATGCAGGTGCAGAGACCCAGTACTTC
TRBJ2-1	TRBV4-2	TRBD2	.	16	CASSRELAGGPNQQFF	TGTGCCAGCAGCCGCGAACTAGCGGGGGGCCCTAACCAGCAGTTCTTC
TRBJ2-3	TRBV12-5	.	.	16	CASGLFGGVSTDTQYF	TGTGCTAGTGGTTTGTTTGGGGGTGTAAGCACAGATACGCAGTATTTT
TRBJ1-4	TRBV21-1	.	.	15	CASSKARQGSEKLFF	TGTGCCAGCAGCAAAGCGAGGCAGGGCAGTGAAAAACTGTTTTTT
TRBJ2-3	TRBV6-2/TRBV6-3	.	.	16	CASSYDHSISTDTQYF	TGTGCCAGCAGTTACGATCACAGTATTAGCACAGATACGCAGTATTTT
TRBJ2-7	TRBV19	.	.	14	CASSMAFPSYEQYF	TGTGCCAGTAGTATGGCCTTTCCCTCCTACGAGCAGTACTTC
TRBJ2-3	TRBV7-6	TRBD1	.	16	CASSLGTGDSTDTQYF	TGTGCCAGCAGCTTAGGGACAGGGGATTCCACAGATACGCAGTATTTT
TRBJ2-2	TRBV6-5	.	.	18	CASSSRYPDSLNTGELFF	TGTGCCAGCAGTTCTAGGTATCCAGACAGTCTGAACACCGGGGAGCTGTTTTTT
TRBJ2-5	TRBV7-2	TRBD2	.	16	CASSLRGGAYQETQYF	TGTGCCAGCAGCTTACGCGGGGGAGCGTACCAAGAGACCCAGTACTTC
TRBJ1-1	TRBV7-2	.	many	13	CASSPRGGTEAFF	TGTGCCAGCAGTCCCCGAGGGGGCACTGAAGCTTTCTTT
TRBJ1-2	TRBV20-1	.	.	13	CSARDLGIEGYTF	TGCAGTGCTAGAGATCTGGGAATCGAAGGCTACACCTTC
TRBJ2-3	TRBV12-3/TRBV12-4	.	.	16	CASSQGRSPSTDTQYF	TGTGCCAGCAGCCAGGGACGGTCCCCTAGCACAGATACGCAGTATTTT
TRBJ2-5	TRBV20-1	TRBD2	.	15	CSARSLAGVQETQYF	TGCAGTGCTAGATCGCTAGCGGGGGTCCAAGAGACCCAGTACTTC
TRBJ2-3	TRBV6-6	.	few	16	CASSYSLAGITDTQYF	TGTGCCAGCAGTTACTCCCTGGCCGGGATTACAGATACGCAGTATTTT
TRBJ2-1	TRBV12-3/TRBV12-4	.	few	14	CASSPADRYNEQFF	TGTGCCAGCAGTCCCGCCGACCGATACAATGAGCAGTTCTTC
TRBJ1-4	TRBV6-2/TRBV6-3	.	.	17	CASSYPPDSATNEKLFF	TGTGCCAGCAGTTACCCGCCGGACAGCGCAACTAATGAAAAACTGTTTTTT
TRBJ2-4	TRBV20-1	TRBD2	few	13	CSARLAGENIQYF	TGCAGTGCTAGATTGGCGGGGGAAAACATTCAGTACTTC
TRBJ2-5	TRBV29-1	.	.	11	CSAQVQGQQYF	TGCAGCGCCCAGGTTCAAGGTCAGCAGTACTTC
TRBJ1-6	TRBV4-2	.	.	15	CASSMTDGGHSPLHF	TGTGCCAGCAGTATGACTGACGGGGGGCATTCACCCCTCCACTTT